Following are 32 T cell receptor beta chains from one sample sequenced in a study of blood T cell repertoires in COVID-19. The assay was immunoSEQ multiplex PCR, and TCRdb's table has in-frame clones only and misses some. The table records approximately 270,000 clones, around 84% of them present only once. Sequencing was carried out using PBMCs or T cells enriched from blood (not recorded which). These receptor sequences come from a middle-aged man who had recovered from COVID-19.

Written as DNA, the CDR3 is TGCGCCAGCAGGGCCGAGGCCTCTGGAAACACCATATATTTT. This gives the protein CASRAEASGNTIYF. The J gene is TRBJ1-3, the V gene TRBV5-1; no clear D gene. The CDR3 loop spans 14 amino acids. Germline V gives CDR1 SGHRS, CDR2 YFSETQ. V shed 5 bases and J shed 0 bases, with 9 bases lying between them.

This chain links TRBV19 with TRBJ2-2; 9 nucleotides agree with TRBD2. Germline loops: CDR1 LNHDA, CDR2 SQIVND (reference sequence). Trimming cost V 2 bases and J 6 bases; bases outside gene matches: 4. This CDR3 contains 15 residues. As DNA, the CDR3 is TGTGCCAGTAGTATAAATGCGGGAGGGCCCGGGGAGCTGTTTTTT. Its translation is CASSINAGGPGELFF. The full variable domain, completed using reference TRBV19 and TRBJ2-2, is DGGITQSPKYLFRKEGQNVTLSCEQNLNHDAMYWYRQDPGQGLRLIYYSQIVNDFQKGDIAEGYSVSREKKESFPLTVTSAQKNPTAFYLCASSINAGGPGELFFGEGSRLTVL.

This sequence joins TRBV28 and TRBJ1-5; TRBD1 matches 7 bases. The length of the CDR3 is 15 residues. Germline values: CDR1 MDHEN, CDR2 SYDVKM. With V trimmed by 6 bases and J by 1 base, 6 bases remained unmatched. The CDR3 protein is CASRSRQGSNQPQHF. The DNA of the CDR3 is TGTGCCAGCAGGAGTAGACAGGGAAGCAATCAGCCCCAGCATTTT.

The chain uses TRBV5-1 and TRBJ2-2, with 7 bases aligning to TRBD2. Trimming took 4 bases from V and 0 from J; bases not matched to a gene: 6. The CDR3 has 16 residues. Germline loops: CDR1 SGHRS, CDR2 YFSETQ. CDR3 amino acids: CASSIRLASNTGELFF. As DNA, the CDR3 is TGCGCCAGCAGCATAAGACTAGCCTCGAACACCGGGGAGCTGTTTTTT. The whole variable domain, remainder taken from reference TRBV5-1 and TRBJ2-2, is KAGVTQTPRYLIKTRGQQVTLSCSPISGHRSVSWYQQTPGQGLQFLFEYFSETQRNKGNFPGRFSGRQFSNSRSEMNVSTLELGDSALYLCASSIRLASNTGELFFGEGSRLTVL.

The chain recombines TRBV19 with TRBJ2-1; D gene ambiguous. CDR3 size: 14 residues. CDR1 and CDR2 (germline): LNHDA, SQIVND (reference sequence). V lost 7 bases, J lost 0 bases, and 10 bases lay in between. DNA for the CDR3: TGTGCCAGTACCCTAAGGAGCTCCTACAATGAGCAGTTCTTC. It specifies CASTLRSSYNEQFF.

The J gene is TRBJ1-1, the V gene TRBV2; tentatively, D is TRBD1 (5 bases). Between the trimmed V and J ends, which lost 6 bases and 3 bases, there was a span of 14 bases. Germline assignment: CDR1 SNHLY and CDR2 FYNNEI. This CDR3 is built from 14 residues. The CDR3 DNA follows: TGTGCCAGCAGCAAGCAAGGGGTGTACACTGAAGCTTTCTTT. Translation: CASSKQGVYTEAFF.

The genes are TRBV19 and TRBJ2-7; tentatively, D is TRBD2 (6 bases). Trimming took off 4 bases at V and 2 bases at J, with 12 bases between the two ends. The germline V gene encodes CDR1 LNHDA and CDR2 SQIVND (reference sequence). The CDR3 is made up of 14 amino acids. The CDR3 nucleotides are TGTGCCAGTAGTAGGGTCGGGAGACCCTACGAGCAGTACTTC. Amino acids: CASSRVGRPYEQYF. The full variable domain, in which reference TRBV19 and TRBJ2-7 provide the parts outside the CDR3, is DGGITQSPKYLFRKEGQNVTLSCEQNLNHDAMYWYRQDPGQGLRLIYYSQIVNDFQKGDIAEGYSVSREKKESFPLTVTSAQKNPTAFYLCASSRVGRPYEQYFGPGTRLTVT.

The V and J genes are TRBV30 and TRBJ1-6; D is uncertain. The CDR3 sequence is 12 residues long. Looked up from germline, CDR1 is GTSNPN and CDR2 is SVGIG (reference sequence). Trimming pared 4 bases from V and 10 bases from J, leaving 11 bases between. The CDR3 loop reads CAWTLWRSPLHF. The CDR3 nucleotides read TGTGCCTGGACGCTTTGGCGGTCACCCCTCCACTTT. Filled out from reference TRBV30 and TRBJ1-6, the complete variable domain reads SQTIHQWPATLVQPVGSPLSLECTVEGTSNPNLYWYRQAAGRGLQLLFYSVGIGQISSEVPQNLSASRPQDRQFILSSKKLLLSDSGFYLCAWTLWRSPLHFGNGTRLTVT.

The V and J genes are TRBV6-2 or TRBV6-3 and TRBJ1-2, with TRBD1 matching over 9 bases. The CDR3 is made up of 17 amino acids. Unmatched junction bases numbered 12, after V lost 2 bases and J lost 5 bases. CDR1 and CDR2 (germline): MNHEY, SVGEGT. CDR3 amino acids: CASSYHPGQGQYYGYTF. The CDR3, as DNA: TGTGCCAGCAGTTACCACCCGGGACAGGGTCAGTATTATGGCTACACCTTC.

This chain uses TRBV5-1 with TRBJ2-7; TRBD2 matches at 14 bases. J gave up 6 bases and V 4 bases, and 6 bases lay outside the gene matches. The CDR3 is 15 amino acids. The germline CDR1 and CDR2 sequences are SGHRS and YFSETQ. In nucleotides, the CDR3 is TGCGCCAGCAGCCCGGGACTAGCGGGAGTAGGCGAGCAGTACTTC. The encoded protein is CASSPGLAGVGEQYF.

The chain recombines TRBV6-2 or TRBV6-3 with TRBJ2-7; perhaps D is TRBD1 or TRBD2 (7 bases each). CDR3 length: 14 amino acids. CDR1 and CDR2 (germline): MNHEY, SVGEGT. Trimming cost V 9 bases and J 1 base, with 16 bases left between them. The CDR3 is CASSRGGASYEQYF. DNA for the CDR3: TGTGCCAGTAGCAGGGGGGGGGCTTCCTACGAGCAGTACTTC.

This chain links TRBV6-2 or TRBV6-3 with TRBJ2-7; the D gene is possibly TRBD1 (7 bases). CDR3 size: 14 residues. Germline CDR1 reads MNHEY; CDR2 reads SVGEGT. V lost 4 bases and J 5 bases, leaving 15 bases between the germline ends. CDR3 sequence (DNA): TGTGCCAGCAGTTCCGACAGGGAGGTGGACGAGCAGTACTTC. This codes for CASSSDREVDEQYF.

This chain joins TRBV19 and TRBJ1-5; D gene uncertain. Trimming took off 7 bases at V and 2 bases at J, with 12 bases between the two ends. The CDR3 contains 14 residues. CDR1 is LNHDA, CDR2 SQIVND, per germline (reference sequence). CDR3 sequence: CASTGFVGNQPQHF. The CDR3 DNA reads TGTGCCAGTACCGGGTTTGTAGGCAATCAGCCCCAGCATTTT. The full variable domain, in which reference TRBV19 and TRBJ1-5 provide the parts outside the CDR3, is DGGITQSPKYLFRKEGQNVTLSCEQNLNHDAMYWYRQDPGQGLRLIYYSQIVNDFQKGDIAEGYSVSREKKESFPLTVTSAQKNPTAFYLCASTGFVGNQPQHFGDGTRLSIL.

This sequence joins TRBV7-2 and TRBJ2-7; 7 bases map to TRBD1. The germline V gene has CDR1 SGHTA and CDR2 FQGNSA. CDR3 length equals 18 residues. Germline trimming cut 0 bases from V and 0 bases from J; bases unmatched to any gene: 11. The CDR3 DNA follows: TGTGCCAGCAGCTTAGCGTTTAGTTACAGGGGAAGCTCCTACGAGCAGTACTTC. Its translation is CASSLAFSYRGSSYEQYF.

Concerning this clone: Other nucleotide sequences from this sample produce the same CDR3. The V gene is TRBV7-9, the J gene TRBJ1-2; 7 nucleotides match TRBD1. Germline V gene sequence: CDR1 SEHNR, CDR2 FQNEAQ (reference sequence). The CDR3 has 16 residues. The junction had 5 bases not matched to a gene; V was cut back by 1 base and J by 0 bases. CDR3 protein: CASSLGGDRANYGYTF. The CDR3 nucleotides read TGTGCCAGCAGCTTAGGAGGAGACAGGGCTAACTATGGCTACACCTTC. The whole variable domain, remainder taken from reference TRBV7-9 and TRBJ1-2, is DTGVSQNPRHKITKRGQNVTFRCDPISEHNRLYWYRQTLGQGPEFLTYFQNEAQLEKSRLLSDRFSAERPKGSFSTLEIQRTEQGDSAMYLCASSLGGDRANYGYTFGSGTRLTVV.

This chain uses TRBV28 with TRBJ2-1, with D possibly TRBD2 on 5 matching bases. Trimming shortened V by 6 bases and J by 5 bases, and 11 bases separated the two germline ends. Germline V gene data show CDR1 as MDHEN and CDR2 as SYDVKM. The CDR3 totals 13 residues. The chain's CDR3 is CASSRREDNEQFF. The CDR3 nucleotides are TGTGCCAGCAGCCGCCGGGAAGACAATGAGCAGTTCTTC.

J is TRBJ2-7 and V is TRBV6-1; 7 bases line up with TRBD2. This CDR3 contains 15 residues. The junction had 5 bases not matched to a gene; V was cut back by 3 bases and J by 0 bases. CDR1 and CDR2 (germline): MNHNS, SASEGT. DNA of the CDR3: TGTGCCAGCAGTGAGGGGACTACCAACTCCTACGAGCAGTACTTC. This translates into CASSEGTTNSYEQYF.

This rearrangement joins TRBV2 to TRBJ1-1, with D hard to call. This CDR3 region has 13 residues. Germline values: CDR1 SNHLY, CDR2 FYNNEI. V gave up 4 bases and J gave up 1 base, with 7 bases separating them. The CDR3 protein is CASSVEANTEAFF. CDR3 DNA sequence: TGTGCCAGCAGTGTTGAAGCGAACACTGAAGCTTTCTTT.

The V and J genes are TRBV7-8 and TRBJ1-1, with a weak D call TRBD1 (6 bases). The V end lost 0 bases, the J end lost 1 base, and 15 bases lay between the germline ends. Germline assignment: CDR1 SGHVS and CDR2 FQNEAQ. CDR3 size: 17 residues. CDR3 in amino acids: CASSLARIWDKNTEAFF. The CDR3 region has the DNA TGTGCCAGCAGCTTAGCAAGGATATGGGACAAGAACACTGAAGCTTTCTTT.

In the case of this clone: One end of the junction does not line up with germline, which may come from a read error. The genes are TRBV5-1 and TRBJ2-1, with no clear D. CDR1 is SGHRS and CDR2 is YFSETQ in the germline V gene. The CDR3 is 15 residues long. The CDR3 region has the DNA TGCGCCAGCGGCTTTCGACAAGACGGAAACAATGAGCAGTTCTTC. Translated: CASGFRQDGNNEQFF.

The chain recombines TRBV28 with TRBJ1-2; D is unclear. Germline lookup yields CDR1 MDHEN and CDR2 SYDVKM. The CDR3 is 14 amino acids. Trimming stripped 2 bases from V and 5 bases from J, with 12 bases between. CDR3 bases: TGTGCCAGCAGTTTAGGAGCCTTGAGTTATGGCTACACCTTC. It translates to CASSLGALSYGYTF.

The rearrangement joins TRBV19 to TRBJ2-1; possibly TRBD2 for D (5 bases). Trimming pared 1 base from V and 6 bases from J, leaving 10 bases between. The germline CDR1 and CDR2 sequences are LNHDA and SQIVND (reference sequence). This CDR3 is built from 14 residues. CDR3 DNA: TGTGCCAGTAGTATAGCCGGGGTTCTCAATGAGCAGTTCTTC. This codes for CASSIAGVLNEQFF.

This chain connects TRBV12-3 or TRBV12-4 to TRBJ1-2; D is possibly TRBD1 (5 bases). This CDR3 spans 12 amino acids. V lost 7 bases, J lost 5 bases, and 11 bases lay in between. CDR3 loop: CASTQGEYGYTF. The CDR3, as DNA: TGTGCCAGCACCCAAGGGGAATATGGCTACACCTTC.

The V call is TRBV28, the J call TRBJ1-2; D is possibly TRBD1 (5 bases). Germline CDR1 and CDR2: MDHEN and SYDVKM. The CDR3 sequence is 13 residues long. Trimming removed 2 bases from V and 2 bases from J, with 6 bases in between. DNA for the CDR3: TGTGCCAGCAGTTTACGGGGGAACTATGGCTACACCTTC. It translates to CASSLRGNYGYTF.

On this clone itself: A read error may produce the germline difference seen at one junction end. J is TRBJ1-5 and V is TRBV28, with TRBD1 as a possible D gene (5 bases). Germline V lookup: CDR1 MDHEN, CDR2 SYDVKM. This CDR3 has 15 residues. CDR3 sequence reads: CTSSLVWGGNQPQHF. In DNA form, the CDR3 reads TGTACCAGCAGTTTGGTTTGGGGGGGAAATCAGCCCCAGCATTTT.

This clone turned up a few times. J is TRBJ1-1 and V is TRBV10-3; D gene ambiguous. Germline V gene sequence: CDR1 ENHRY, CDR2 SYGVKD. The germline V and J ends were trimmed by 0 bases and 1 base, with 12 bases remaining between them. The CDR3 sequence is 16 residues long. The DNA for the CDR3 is TGTGCCATCAGTGAGTCAACAGCAACCTGGAACACTGAAGCTTTCTTT. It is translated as CAISESTATWNTEAFF.

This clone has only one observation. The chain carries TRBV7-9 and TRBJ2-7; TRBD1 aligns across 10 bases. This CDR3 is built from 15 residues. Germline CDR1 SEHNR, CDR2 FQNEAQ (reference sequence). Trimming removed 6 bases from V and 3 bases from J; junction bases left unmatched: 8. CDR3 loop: CASRGGTGAIYEQYF. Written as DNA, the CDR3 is TGTGCCAGCAGAGGAGGGACAGGGGCAATCTACGAGCAGTACTTC.

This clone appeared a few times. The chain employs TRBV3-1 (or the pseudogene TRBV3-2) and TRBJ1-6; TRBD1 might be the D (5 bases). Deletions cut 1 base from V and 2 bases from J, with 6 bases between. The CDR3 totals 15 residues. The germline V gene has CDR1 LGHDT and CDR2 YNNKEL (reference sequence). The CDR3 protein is CASSQGGAYNSPLHF. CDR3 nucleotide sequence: TGTGCCAGCAGCCAAGGGGGGGCCTATAATTCACCCCTCCACTTT.

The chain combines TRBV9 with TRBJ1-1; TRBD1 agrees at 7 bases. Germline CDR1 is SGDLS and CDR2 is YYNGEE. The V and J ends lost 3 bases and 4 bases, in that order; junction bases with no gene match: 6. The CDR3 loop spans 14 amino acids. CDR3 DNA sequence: TGTGCCAGCAGCGGGACAGGCCTTTTCACTGAAGCTTTCTTT. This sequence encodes CASSGTGLFTEAFF.

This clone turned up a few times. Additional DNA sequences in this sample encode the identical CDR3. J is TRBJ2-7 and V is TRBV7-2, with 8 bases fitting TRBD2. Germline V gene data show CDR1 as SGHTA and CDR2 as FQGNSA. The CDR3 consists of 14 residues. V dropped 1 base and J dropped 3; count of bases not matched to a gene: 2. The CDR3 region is CASSLERGGYEQYF. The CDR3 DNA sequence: TGTGCCAGCAGCTTAGAACGGGGGGGCTACGAGCAGTACTTC.

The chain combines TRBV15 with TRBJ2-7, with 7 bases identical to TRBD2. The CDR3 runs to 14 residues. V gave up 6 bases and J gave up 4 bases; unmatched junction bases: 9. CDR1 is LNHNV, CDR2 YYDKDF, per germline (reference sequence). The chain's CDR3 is CATRSPREKYEQYF. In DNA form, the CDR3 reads TGTGCCACCAGGTCGCCGCGGGAGAAATACGAGCAGTACTTC.

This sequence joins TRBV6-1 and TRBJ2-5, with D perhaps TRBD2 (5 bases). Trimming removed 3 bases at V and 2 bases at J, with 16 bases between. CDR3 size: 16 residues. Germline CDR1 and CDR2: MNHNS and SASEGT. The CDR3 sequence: CASSDLPGGLQETQYF. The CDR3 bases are TGTGCCAGCAGTGACCTCCCCGGAGGTTTACAAGAGACCCAGTACTTC.